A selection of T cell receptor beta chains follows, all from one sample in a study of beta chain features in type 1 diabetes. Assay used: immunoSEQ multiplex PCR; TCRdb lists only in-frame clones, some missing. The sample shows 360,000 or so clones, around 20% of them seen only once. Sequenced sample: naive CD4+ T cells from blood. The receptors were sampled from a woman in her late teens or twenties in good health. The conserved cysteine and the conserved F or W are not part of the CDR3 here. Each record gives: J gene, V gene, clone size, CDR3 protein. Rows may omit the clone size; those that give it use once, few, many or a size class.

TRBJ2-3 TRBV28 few ASTGGAGDTQY
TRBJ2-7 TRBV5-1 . ASSLTGEVYEQY
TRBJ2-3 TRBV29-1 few SGDRGTTDTQY
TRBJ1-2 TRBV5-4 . ASSFTGSSGYT
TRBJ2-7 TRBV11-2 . ASSRYPGVPYEQY
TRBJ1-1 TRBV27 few ASSPSWGAAEAF
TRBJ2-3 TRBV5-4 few ASSLTPSTDTQY
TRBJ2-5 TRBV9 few ASSVMSQETQY
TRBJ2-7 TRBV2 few ASSVSGVEQY
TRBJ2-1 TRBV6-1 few ASRVYNEQF
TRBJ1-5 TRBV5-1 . ASSPQGIDQPQH
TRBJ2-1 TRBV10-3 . AISETGTGPYNEQF
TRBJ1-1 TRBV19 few ASSEQQMNTEAF
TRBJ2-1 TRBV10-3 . AISEPGTSANNEQF
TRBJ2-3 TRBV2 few ASRRLAGGSTDTQY
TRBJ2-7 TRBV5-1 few ASTLGTGSYEQY
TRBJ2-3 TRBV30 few AWSVGGPLDTQY
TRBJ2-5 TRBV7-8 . ASSLYSRKETQY
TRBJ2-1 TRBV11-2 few ASSQRLAGVANEQF
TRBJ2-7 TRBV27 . ASSFDRSSYEQY
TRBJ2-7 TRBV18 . ASCSGTTNEQY
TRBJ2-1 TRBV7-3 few ASSLGNRGGDEQF
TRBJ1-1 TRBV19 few ASSIGRVGDTEAF
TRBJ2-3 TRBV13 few ASSWGERGYSNTDTQY
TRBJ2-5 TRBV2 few ASTGQGETQY
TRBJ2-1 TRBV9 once ASSVVREGRWDEQF
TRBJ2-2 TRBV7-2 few ASSLLARELF
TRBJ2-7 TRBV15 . ATSRGLAGGPGSYEQY
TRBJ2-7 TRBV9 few ASSPGGRGSSTREQY